This entry concerns a single TCR beta chain. No antigen is known for it. Base qualities are not provided; no much larger clone lies one nucleotide away. Systemically healthy Caucasian individuals from Russia, 39 in total and aged about 6 to 95 years, were included as donors. Each donor gave about 11 milliliters of peripheral blood, drawn into EDTA-treated Vacutainer tubes. Ficoll-Paque density-gradient centrifugation was used to isolate PBMCs, with at least 6.5 million per sample. Trizol reagent was used to extract total RNA from PBMCs, with at least 5.5 micrograms per sample. For every donor, flow cytometry on a PBMC aliquot measured the percentage of naive CD45RAhigh/CD27high T cells. This sample is drawn from a study of blood T cells in healthy people across ages (dated by TCRdb to the mid-2010s). For the study in its entirety: In model experiments, roughly one uniquely barcoded TCR beta cDNA molecule per two T cells was captured by template switching. Using the same blood draw, the study looked at two additional independent replicas of 1 million unique cDNA reads for two donors, one aged 18 to 29 and the other aged 80 or older. Using deep sequencing normalized with unique cDNA molecular identifiers, the study measured how TCR beta repertoire diversity changes with age. Donors were grouped into four age groups: young (average about 15 years), middle-aged (39), aged (about 59) and long-lived (approximately 78).

Library preparation was by 5' RACE. Reads for this sample came from an Illumina HiSeq 2500. A second PCR of roughly 6 to 11 cycles was run with a J-beta primer mix and a sample-barcoded 5' primer. Each TCR beta cDNA molecule received a unique molecular identifier from a template-switch 5' adaptor carrying 12 random nucleotides. Each sample yielded at least 3 million CDR3-containing paired-end reads. All of the RNA was converted into first-strand cDNA using the Mint cDNA synthesis kit, with a TRBC-specific oligonucleotide serving as the primer. All cDNA was treated with uracil-DNA glycosylase and then went through a first 18-cycle PCR with the universal primers M1SS and BC2_uni_R. From the authors' description of their analysis: Each sample was normalized by randomly selecting 1 million high-quality reads, each carrying a distinct molecular identifier. Instead of being binned into consensus sequences, reads with shared molecular identifiers were discarded. MiTCR, set to a Q25 quality threshold and the strictest error-elimination algorithm, was used for CDR3 identification, clonotype clustering and error correction. Lower-bound total TCR beta diversity was estimated with a nonparametric unseen species model using Euler transformation. TCRdb's own reprocessing of the public reads used fastp at Q25 and MiXCR and kept productive beta chains. Every distinct CDR3 protein forms one entry, paired with its most common genes and DNA. The V and J calls and clone size are TCRdb's, not the authors'. For this sample there are roughly 550,000 distinct CDR3 sequences; nearly 25% appear just once. The ten largest clones add up to approximately 10% of the sample.

What the authors observed across the whole study: A strong correlation was found between observed TCR beta diversity and the percentage of naive T cells measured by flow cytometry. Conclusive comparison of naive and antigen-experienced compartments was prevented by the profiling of bulk unsorted PBMCs. The long-lived group showed more naive CD4+ T cells, fewer expanded clones and increased TCR diversity than the aged group, suggesting age selection. Donor CMV infection status was unknown, potentially confounding age-related changes in expanded clonotypes. Estimates of total diversity from one million sequenced T cells were regarded as lower bounds and underestimates. As age increased, observed TCR beta diversity per million T cells dropped in a roughly linear way, and a significant reduction was already evident by age around 41.

These same records also appear under a second study, on T cells of mothers and their children. From the second report: Donors were nine systemically healthy Caucasian individuals: three mothers and their six children. cDNA synthesis consumed the entire amount of extracted RNA, loaded at approximately 1.6 ug RNA in each 15 ul reaction. Sample barcodes and 2-4 random nucleotides were added via the M1S primer in the second PCR. Over 8 million TCR beta CDR3 reads came from each mother, compared with 3.3 million or so reads from each child. In both related and unrelated pairs, thymic selection shapes the output of TCR recombination in a similar way, with inherited differences having only a minor effect. Related mother-child pairs always showed normalized repertoire overlap that was slightly higher than in unrelated mother-child pairs, though the difference was never significant. No persistent microchimeric T cell clones were found, with a detection sensitivity of approximately 100 clones per million clonotypes. To look for features that set related mother-child pairs apart from unrelated individuals, the researchers ran deep NGS to compare the TCR beta repertoires of mothers and children. On average, the children were around 11 +/- 4 years old, while the mothers were around 40 +/- 4 years old. After adapters were ligated using NEBNext reagents, the libraries underwent 100+100 nt paired-end sequencing on an Illumina HiSeq 2000. To prevent cross-contamination, the mother and child libraries were prepared one month apart and sequenced in separate runs. Between about 500,000 and 2,100,000 distinct TCR beta clonotypes were identified per donor. Naive TCR beta clonotypes were estimated from low-frequency clonotypes matched to each donor's FACS-determined naive share, without sorting.

Material: blood. The sequence derives from a boy aged 5-17 years in good health.

The nucleotide sequence is given as TGTGCCAGCAGCTTGGACAGGGGGCGACGGGGCACAGATACGCAGTATTTT. Protein translation: CASSLDRGRRGTDTQYF. The chain is assembled from TRBV7-2 and TRBJ2-3, and TRBD1 aligns with 11 junction nucleotides. CDR1 SGHTA and CDR2 FQGNSA were looked up in the germline V gene. V ends up 3 bases short and J 1 base short, with an unmatched junction base count of 6. The CDR3 spans 17 residues, from the cysteine through the phenylalanine. Only CDR3 DNA is held: 51 bases, read in frame from base 1.